A single sample is the source of the 14 T cell receptor beta chains below, sequenced in a study of graft-versus-host responses after intestinal transplantation. Repertoires were generated with immunoSEQ multiplex PCR, while TCRdb's copy carries only in-frame clones and drops some. The data show 2,500 to 3,500 clones, 90% to 95% seen once. The input for sequencing was bone marrow, taken less than 400 days after transplant. The source is a human patient who received an intestinal transplant, so some T cells may come from the graft donor.

This clone was detected only once. This chain joins TRBV9 and TRBJ1-5; 7 nucleotides match TRBD1. V lost 0 bases and J lost 6; bases outside the gene matches: 6. The CDR3 is 15 amino acids. The germline V gene encodes CDR1 SGDLS and CDR2 YYNGEE. CDR3 DNA: TGTGCCAGCAGCGTAGGGACAGGCATAGGTCAGCCCCAGCATTTT. This gives the protein CASSVGTGIGQPQHF. The whole variable domain, remainder taken from reference TRBV9 and TRBJ1-5, is DSGVTQTPKHLITATGQRVTLRCSPRSGDLSVYWYQQSLDQGLQFLIQYYNGEERAKGNILERFSAQQFPDLHSELNLSSLELGDSALYFCASSVGTGIGQPQHFGDGTRLSIL.

The V and J genes are TRBV19 and TRBJ1-1; the D is unclear. The V end was cut by 4 bases, the J end by 6 bases, with 12 bases between. Germline V lookup: CDR1 LNHDA, CDR2 SQIVND (reference sequence). This CDR3 is 13 amino acids long. The CDR3 region is CASSNVKAAEAFF. In nucleotides, the CDR3 is TGTGCCAGTAGTAATGTGAAGGCAGCTGAAGCTTTCTTT.

This chain uses TRBV7-8 with TRBJ2-7; TRBD1 is a possible D gene (6 bases). The CDR3 is 14 residues long. V was pared by 1 base and J by 0 bases, with 7 bases between. The germline V gene encodes CDR1 SGHVS and CDR2 FQNEAQ. The CDR3 loop reads CASSLVGGSYEQYF. The CDR3 DNA sequence: TGTGCCAGCAGCTTAGTAGGGGGCTCCTACGAGCAGTACTTC. Drawing the rest from reference TRBV7-8 and TRBJ2-7, the complete variable domain is GAGVSQSPRYKVAKRGQDVALRCDPISGHVSLFWYQQALGQGPEFLTYFQNEAQLDKSGLPSDRFFAERPEGSVSTLKIQRTQQEDSAVYLCASSLVGGSYEQYFGPGTRLTVT.

The rearrangement links TRBV4-1 to TRBJ2-1; D remains unclear. The V gene lost 4 bases and the J gene lost 7 bases, with 26 bases spanning the gap. The CDR3 covers 18 residues. Germline CDR1 reads MGHRA; CDR2 reads YSYEKL. CDR3 sequence (DNA): TGCGCCAGCAGCCCCGAGGTGGGTCGTCTGGGTTTGGCAAATGAGCAGTTCTTC. Translation gives CASSPEVGRLGLANEQFF.

The gene calls are TRBV13 and TRBJ2-2; 8 bases fit TRBD1. CDR1 PRHDT and CDR2 FYEKMQ come from the germline V gene (reference sequence). This CDR3 spans 14 amino acids. V lost 6 bases, J lost 7 bases, and 7 bases stayed unmatched. The CDR3 is CASRRDRLGGELFF. CDR3 DNA: TGTGCCAGCAGGCGGGACAGGTTGGGCGGGGAGCTGTTTTTT.

The genes are TRBV6-6 and TRBJ1-4; D not certain. Trimming removed 5 bases at V and 8 bases at J, with 9 bases between. Germline CDR1 MNHNY, CDR2 SVGAGI (reference sequence). The CDR3 is 12 residues long. The DNA of the CDR3 is TGTGCCAGCAGTCGTCAGGAAGAAAAACTGTTTTTT. Translation gives CASSRQEEKLFF.

The gene calls are TRBV6-5 and TRBJ2-7, with 10 bases matching TRBD1. Germline-derived CDR1 and CDR2 are MNHEY and SVGAGI. The J segment lost 5 bases and the V segment lost 0 bases, leaving 1 base of the junction unmatched. CDR3 size: 14 residues. The CDR3 DNA is TGTGCCAGCAGTTACTCCGGGACAGGGGACGAGCAGTACTTC. Translated, it gives CASSYSGTGDEQYF.

The chain uses TRBV19 and TRBJ2-2; 7 bases agree with TRBD1. This CDR3 has 16 residues. The J segment lost 0 bases and the V segment lost 4 bases, leaving 5 bases of the junction unmatched. Per germline, CDR1 LNHDA and CDR2 SQIVND (reference sequence). As DNA, the CDR3 is TGTGCCAGTAGTACCGGGACAGCCGCGAACACCGGGGAGCTGTTTTTT. It yields the protein CASSTGTAANTGELFF. Full variable domain (rest looked up from reference TRBV19 and TRBJ2-2): DGGITQSPKYLFRKEGQNVTLSCEQNLNHDAMYWYRQDPGQGLRLIYYSQIVNDFQKGDIAEGYSVSREKKESFPLTVTSAQKNPTAFYLCASSTGTAANTGELFFGEGSRLTVL.

The V and J genes are TRBV11-2 and TRBJ1-4; D may be TRBD1 (5 bases). The CDR3 has 15 amino acids. Trimming removed 1 base at V and 2 bases at J, with 8 bases between. Germline-derived CDR1 and CDR2 are SGHAT and FQNNGV. CDR3 residues: CASSLGRVTNEKLFF. The CDR3, as DNA: TGTGCCAGCAGCTTAGGCAGGGTGACTAATGAAAAACTGTTTTTT. Complete variable domain (other parts from reference TRBV11-2 and TRBJ1-4): EAGVAQSPRYKIIEKRQSVAFWCNPISGHATLYWYQQILGQGPKLLIQFQNNGVVDDSQLPKDRFSAERLKGVDSTLKIQPAKLEDSAVYLCASSLGRVTNEKLFFGSGTQLSVL.

V is TRBV2 and J is TRBJ2-1; the match to TRBD2 covers 9 bases. This CDR3 has 16 amino acids. Germline V gene sequence: CDR1 SNHLY, CDR2 FYNNEI. V lost 2 bases and J lost 10; bases outside the gene matches: 12. The CDR3 protein is CASSENSRGGRGEQFF. For the CDR3, the DNA is TGTGCCAGCAGTGAAAATTCGCGGGGGGGCCGCGGGGAGCAGTTCTTC.

The CDR3 region is CASGRTGGSSYNSPLHF. CDR3 nucleotides: TGCGCCAGCGGGCGTACAGGGGGCTCGTCCTATAATTCACCCCTCCACTTT. J is TRBJ1-6 and V is TRBV5-1, with TRBD1 matching 9 bases. With V trimmed by 7 bases and J by 1 base, 9 bases remained unmatched. The CDR3 has 17 amino acids. Looked up from germline, CDR1 is SGHRS and CDR2 is YFSETQ.

The V and J genes are TRBV5-6 and TRBJ2-5, with D hard to call. From germline, CDR1 is SGHDT and CDR2 YYEEEE. The V gene lost 0 bases and the J gene lost 3 bases, with 6 bases spanning the gap. The CDR3 extends over 13 amino acids. CDR3 nucleotide sequence: TGTGCCAGCAGCTTGGTTCCAGAAGAGACCCAGTACTTC. Protein sequence: CASSLVPEETQYF.

This chain links TRBV28 with TRBJ2-6, with D unclear. Trimming removed 2 bases at V and 2 bases at J, with 7 bases between. Germline V gene data show CDR1 as MDHEN and CDR2 as SYDVKM. CDR3 size: 15 residues. CDR3 nucleotides: TGTGCCAGCAGTTTAGACGTCGCTGGGGCCAACGTCCTGACTTTC. Translated: CASSLDVAGANVLTF.

This chain connects TRBV6-1 to TRBJ1-5; D might be TRBD1 (6 bases). Trimming pared 4 bases from V and 1 base from J, leaving 11 bases between. This CDR3 is built from 15 residues. In germline, CDR1 is MNHNS, CDR2 SASEGT. CDR3 in amino acids: CASSVEGVSNQPQHF. Here the CDR3 DNA reads TGTGCCAGCAGTGTAGAGGGGGTGAGCAATCAGCCCCAGCATTTT.